These 18 T cell receptor beta chains came from one sample sequenced in a study of beta chain features in type 1 diabetes. The investigators reverse transcribed all of the isolated RNA, so they sequenced expressed TCRB transcripts. Generated by immunoSEQ multiplex PCR, the TCRdb table keeps only in-frame clones and is missing some. The data hold 400,000 to 450,000 clones, with approximately 14% observed a single time. The specimen sequenced was naive CD4+ T cells from blood. These receptors all stem from a man aged 30 to 39 in good health.

The chain combines TRBV18 with TRBJ2-3; TRBD2 aligns across 10 bases. The CDR3 is 16 amino acids. Germline V lookup: CDR1 KGHSH, CDR2 LQKENI. The junction had 9 bases not matched to a gene; V was cut back by 2 bases and J by 7 bases. The CDR3 sequence is CASSPTPAGGLNTQYF. Written as DNA, the CDR3 is TGTGCCAGCTCACCAACCCCAGCGGGGGGGCTCAATACGCAGTATTTT. The whole variable domain, filled in from reference TRBV18 and TRBJ2-3, reads NAGVMQNPRHLVRRRGQEARLRCSPMKGHSHVYWYRQLPEEGLKFMVYLQKENIIDESGMPKERFSAEFPKEGPSILRIQQVVRGDSAAYFCASSPTPAGGLNTQYFGPGTRLTVL.

The chain employs TRBV4-1 and TRBJ2-1; TRBD2 might be the D (7 bases). The CDR3 has 17 amino acids. V lost 0 bases to trimming and J lost 12 bases, with 24 bases between them. From germline, CDR1 is MGHRA and CDR2 YSYEKL. The CDR3 nucleotides are TGCGCCAGCAGCCAAGATGTTCCCCAGGGGATGGGGGGGTCGCAGTTCTTC. Amino acids: CASSQDVPQGMGGSQFF.

This clone was seen more than once but under ten times. The rearrangement joins TRBV13 to TRBJ1-1, with unresolved D. Looked up from germline, CDR1 is PRHDT and CDR2 is FYEKMQ (reference sequence). Trimming took off 5 bases at V and 1 base at J, with 14 bases between the two ends. The length of the CDR3 is 15 residues. The chain's CDR3 is CASSSLFRANTEAFF. The CDR3 nucleotides are TGTGCCAGCAGCAGCCTTTTTCGCGCGAACACTGAAGCTTTCTTT.

This clone came up a few times. The chain uses TRBV20-1 and TRBJ2-1; D gene uncertain. The CDR3 contains 10 residues. The germline CDR1 and CDR2 sequences are DFQATT and SNEGSKA (reference sequence). Deletions cut 3 bases from V and 8 bases from J, with 5 bases between. DNA of the CDR3: TGCAGTGCTAGTATTTATGAGCAGTTCTTC. Its translation: CSASIYEQFF.

This clone has only a few counts. The CDR3: CASSYSRAVGFEQYV. The CDR3 nucleotides are TGTGCCAGCAGTTACTCCCGGGCGGTGGGGTTTGAGCAGTACGTC. The V gene is TRBV6-6, the J gene TRBJ2-7; no definite D call. The germline CDR1 and CDR2 sequences are MNHNY and SVGAGI (reference sequence). The CDR3 has 15 amino acids. V lost 0 bases and J 7 bases, leaving 16 bases between the germline ends.

This clone was seen only a few times. This sequence joins TRBV7-6 and TRBJ1-1; D remains ambiguous. The length of the CDR3 is 14 residues. CDR1 is SGHVS and CDR2 is FNYEAQ in the germline V gene. The V gene lost 1 base and the J gene lost 2 bases, with 8 bases spanning the gap. The DNA for the CDR3 is TGTGCCAGCAGCTTAGTCGGAGTTAACACTGAAGCTTTCTTT. Translating it yields CASSLVGVNTEAFF.

V gene TRBV30 combines with J gene TRBJ1-1; weak D call: TRBD1 (6 bases). The CDR3 covers 11 residues. The V end lost 2 bases, the J end lost 11 bases, and 12 bases lay between the germline ends. CDR1 is GTSNPN, CDR2 SVGIG, per germline (reference sequence). The CDR3, as DNA: TGTGCCTGGAGTCGAGCTAGGGGGGCTTTCTTT. Protein sequence: CAWSRARGAFF.

This clone was counted a few times. V is TRBV7-2 and J is TRBJ2-7, with D perhaps given as TRBD1 or TRBD2 (5 bases each). The V gene's germline CDR1 is SGHTA and CDR2 FQGNSA. The CDR3 runs 16 residues. V lost 2 bases to trimming and J lost 2 bases, with 16 bases between them. The CDR3 loop reads CASSLRIRGGTYEQYF. The CDR3 bases are TGTGCCAGCAGCTTAAGGATTCGGGGCGGAACCTACGAGCAGTACTTC.

V usage is TRBV5-4 and J usage is TRBJ2-3, with D tentatively TRBD2 (6 bases). In germline, CDR1 is SGHNT, CDR2 YYREEE (reference sequence). V shed 3 bases and J shed 1 base, with 12 bases lying between them. The CDR3 runs 15 residues. The CDR3 loop reads CASSWGTLGTDTQYF. As DNA, the CDR3 is TGTGCCAGCAGCTGGGGGACTTTAGGCACAGATACGCAGTATTTT.

This clone was picked up a small number of times. V and J are TRBV2 and TRBJ2-7, with D perhaps being TRBD1 or TRBD2 (5 bases each). Per germline, CDR1 SNHLY and CDR2 FYNNEI. CDR3 length equals 12 residues. Trimming took off 6 bases at V and 4 bases at J, with 10 bases between the two ends. The CDR3 reads CASRPGTYEQYF. The CDR3 coding sequence is TGTGCCAGCAGGCCCGGGACGTACGAGCAGTACTTC.

This clone was picked up a small number of times. This chain links TRBV7-2 with TRBJ2-7; no firm D call. Looked up from germline, CDR1 is SGHTA and CDR2 is FQGNSA. The CDR3 loop spans 14 amino acids. V gave up 3 bases and J gave up 0 bases, with 9 bases separating them. CDR3 DNA: TGTGCCAGCAGCTTCGACCTGAGCTCCTACGAGCAGTACTTC. It encodes CASSFDLSSYEQYF.

This clone was detected a few times. This rearrangement joins TRBV9 to TRBJ2-5, with 7 nucleotides matching TRBD1. The V gene end was trimmed by 0 bases and the J gene end by 5 bases; junction bases not matched to a gene: 7. Germline CDR1 reads SGDLS; CDR2 reads YYNGEE. This CDR3 comprises 15 residues. The CDR3 DNA follows: TGTGCCAGCAGCGTAGGAACCGAGACAGGGGAGACCCAGTACTTC. Protein product: CASSVGTETGETQYF.

This clone was counted only a few times. J is TRBJ2-1 and V is TRBV25-1; D remains unclear. The germline gives CDR1 MGHDK, CDR2 SYGVNS. V lost 5 bases to trimming and J lost 2 bases, with 7 bases between them. The CDR3 totals 13 residues. The CDR3 sequence is CASSWATYNEQFF. CDR3 DNA sequence: TGTGCCAGCAGTTGGGCTACCTACAATGAGCAGTTCTTC. The entire variable domain, with the rest obtained from reference TRBV25-1 and TRBJ2-1, is as follows: EADIYQTPRYLVIGTGKKITLECSQTMGHDKMYWYQQDPGMELHLIHYSYGVNSTEKGDLSSESTVSRIRTEHFPLTLESARPSHTSQYLCASSWATYNEQFFGPGTRLTVL.

The V gene is TRBV5-4, the J gene TRBJ2-1; TRBD1 is a possible D gene (6 bases). Between the trimmed V and J ends, which lost 3 bases and 1 base, there was a span of 11 bases. Germline V CDR1 and CDR2: SGHNT, YYREEE (reference sequence). This CDR3 region has 15 residues. CDR3 amino acids: CASSWPQGSYNEQFF. The CDR3 DNA is TGTGCCAGCAGCTGGCCACAGGGATCCTACAATGAGCAGTTCTTC.

Only a few counts were recorded for this clone. The rearrangement links TRBV10-3 to TRBJ1-4; no firm D call. V was pared by 4 bases and J by 8 bases, with 8 bases between. In germline, CDR1 is ENHRY, CDR2 SYGVKD. The CDR3 consists of 12 residues. CDR3 nucleotides: TGTGCCATCAGTGGGCAGGAAGAAAAACTGTTTTTT. It encodes CAISGQEEKLFF.

The genes are TRBV30 and TRBJ1-4; 8 bases map to TRBD1. Germline V CDR1 and CDR2: GTSNPN, SVGIG (reference sequence). This CDR3 contains 13 residues. Losses at the gene ends were 4 bases for V and 4 bases for J; bases not matched to a gene: 2. The CDR3 loop reads CAWTTGGNEKLFF. The CDR3 bases are TGTGCCTGGACTACAGGGGGTAATGAAAAACTGTTTTTT.

The chain is built from TRBV11-3 and TRBJ2-3; the D is unclear. The V end was cut by 4 bases, the J end by 7 bases, with 6 bases between. The CDR3 loop spans 11 amino acids. Per germline, CDR1 SGHNT and CDR2 YENEEA. CDR3 in amino acids: CASSSVNTQYF. The DNA of the CDR3 is TGTGCCAGCAGCTCAGTCAATACGCAGTATTTT.

This clone appeared a few times. The chain combines TRBV25-1 with TRBJ1-5; D is undetermined. CDR1 and CDR2 (germline): MGHDK, SYGVNS. V lost 1 base and J 6 bases, leaving 10 bases between the germline ends. The CDR3 has 14 amino acids. The CDR3 here is CASSELGVSQPQHF. The CDR3 DNA is TGTGCCAGCAGTGAATTAGGCGTAAGTCAGCCCCAGCATTTT.